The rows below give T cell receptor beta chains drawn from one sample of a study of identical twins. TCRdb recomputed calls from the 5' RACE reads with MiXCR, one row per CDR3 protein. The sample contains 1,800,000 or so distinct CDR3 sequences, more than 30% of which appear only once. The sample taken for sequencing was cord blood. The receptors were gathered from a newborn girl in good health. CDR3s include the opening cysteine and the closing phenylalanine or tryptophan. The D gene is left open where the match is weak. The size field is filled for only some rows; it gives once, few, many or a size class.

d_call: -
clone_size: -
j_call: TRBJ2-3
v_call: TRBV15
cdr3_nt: TGTGCCACCAGCAGAACCCTGGACCGGACGGATACGCAGTATTTT
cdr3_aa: CATSRTLDRTDTQYF

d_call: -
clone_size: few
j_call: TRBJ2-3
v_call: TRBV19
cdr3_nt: TGTGCCAGTAAGACACAGGGAATGGGCACAGATACGCAGTATTTT
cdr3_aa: CASKTQGMGTDTQYF

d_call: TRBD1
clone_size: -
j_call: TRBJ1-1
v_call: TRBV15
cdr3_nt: TGTGCCACCAGCAGAGCGGGACAGGGGGGGACTGAAGCTTTCTTT
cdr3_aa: CATSRAGQGGTEAFF

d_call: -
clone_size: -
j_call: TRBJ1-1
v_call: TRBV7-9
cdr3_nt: TGTGCCAGCAGCTCCGCCAAGCCTGAAGCTTTCTTT
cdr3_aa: CASSSAKPEAFF

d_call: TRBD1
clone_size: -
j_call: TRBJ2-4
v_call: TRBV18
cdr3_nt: TGTGCCAGCTCACCCGGGACAGTCAGCAAAAACATTCAGTACTTC
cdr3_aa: CASSPGTVSKNIQYF

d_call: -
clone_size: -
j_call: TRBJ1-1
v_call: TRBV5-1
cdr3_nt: TGCGCCAGCAGCTTGTTCGGGGGCGAGAACACTGAAGCTTTCTTT
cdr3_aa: CASSLFGGENTEAFF

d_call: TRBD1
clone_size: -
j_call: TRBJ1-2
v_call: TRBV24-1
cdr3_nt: TGTGCCACCAGTGATTTCCGGACAGGGCGAGGCTACACCTTC
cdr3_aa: CATSDFRTGRGYTF

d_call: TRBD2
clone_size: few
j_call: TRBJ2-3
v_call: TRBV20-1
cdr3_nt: TGCAGTGCTAGAGATAGCGGGGGGGGCGCAGATACGCAGTATTTT
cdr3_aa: CSARDSGGGADTQYF

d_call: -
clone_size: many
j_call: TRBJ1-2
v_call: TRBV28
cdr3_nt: TGTGCCAGCAGTTTGCCCGCAAAATACTATGGCTACACCTTC
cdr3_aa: CASSLPAKYYGYTF

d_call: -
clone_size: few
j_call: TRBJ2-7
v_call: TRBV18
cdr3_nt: TGTGCCAGCTCACAGGGGGACCGTACCCATTACGAGCAGTACTTC
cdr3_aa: CASSQGDRTHYEQYF

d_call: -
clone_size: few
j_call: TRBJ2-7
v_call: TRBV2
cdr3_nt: TGTGCCAGCAGTGGACTGTGGGCCTCCTACGAGCAGTACTTC
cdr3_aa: CASSGLWASYEQYF

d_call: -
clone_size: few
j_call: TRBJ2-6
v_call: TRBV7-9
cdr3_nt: TGTGCCAGCAGCCTCATTGGAGGGCCAGGGGTAGGATCTGGGGCCAACGTCCTGACTTTC
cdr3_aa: CASSLIGGPGVGSGANVLTF

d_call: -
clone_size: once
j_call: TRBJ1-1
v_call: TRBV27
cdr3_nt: TGTGCCAGCAGTGGTGTTTCAGGGCCGGTGAGGACTGAAGCTTTCTTT
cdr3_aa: CASSGVSGPVRTEAFF

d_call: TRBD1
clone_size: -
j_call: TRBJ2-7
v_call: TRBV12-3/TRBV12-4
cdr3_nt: TGTGCCAGCAGCCCACAGGGGGCAGGGAACTCCTACGAGCAGTACTTC
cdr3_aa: CASSPQGAGNSYEQYF

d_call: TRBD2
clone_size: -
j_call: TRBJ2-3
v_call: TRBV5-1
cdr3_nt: TGCGCCAGCGGCCAGACTAGCGGGACAGATACGCAGTATTTT
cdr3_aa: CASGQTSGTDTQYF

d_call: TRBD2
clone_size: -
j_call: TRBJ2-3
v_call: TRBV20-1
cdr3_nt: TGCAGTGCAACCGGGACTAGGCAGTATTTT
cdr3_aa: CSATGTRQYF

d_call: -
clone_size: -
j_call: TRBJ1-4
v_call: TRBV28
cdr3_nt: TGTGCCAGCAGTTTACGGGATTGGGAAAAACTGTTTTTT
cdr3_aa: CASSLRDWEKLFF

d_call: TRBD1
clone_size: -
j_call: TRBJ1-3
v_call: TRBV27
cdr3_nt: TGTGCCGCCACCGGGACAGGGTTAAACTCTGGAAACACCATATATTTT
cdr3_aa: CAATGTGLNSGNTIYF

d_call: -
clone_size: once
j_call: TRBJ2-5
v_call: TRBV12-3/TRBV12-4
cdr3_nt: TGTGCCAGCAGTTTGGCGGGATGGAACGCCAATGAGCAGTACTTC
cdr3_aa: CASSLAGWNANEQYF

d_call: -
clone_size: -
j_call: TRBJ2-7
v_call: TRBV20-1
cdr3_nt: TGCAGTGCTAGCCAAACTCCGCCGACAGGCGACTACGAGCAGTACTTC
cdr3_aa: CSASQTPPTGDYEQYF

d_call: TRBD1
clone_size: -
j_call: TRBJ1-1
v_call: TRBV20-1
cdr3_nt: TGCAGTGCTAGACTCCCCGGGACAGTTAACACTGAAGCTTTCTTT
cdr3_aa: CSARLPGTVNTEAFF

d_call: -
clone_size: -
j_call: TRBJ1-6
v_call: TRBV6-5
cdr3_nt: TGTGCCAGCAGTTACTCGAAGGCCCCAGGATCCTATAATTCACCCCTCCACTTT
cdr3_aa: CASSYSKAPGSYNSPLHF

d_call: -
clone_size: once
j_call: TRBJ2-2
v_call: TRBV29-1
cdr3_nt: TGCAGCGTTGAAGATCTTCGGGGGGCTGGCACCGGGGAGCTGTTTTTT
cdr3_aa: CSVEDLRGAGTGELFF

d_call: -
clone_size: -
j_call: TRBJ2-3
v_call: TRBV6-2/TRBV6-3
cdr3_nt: TGTGCCAGCAGTTACTCAGCGATGGGGGGCGAGAGCACAGATACGCAGTATTTT
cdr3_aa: CASSYSAMGGESTDTQYF

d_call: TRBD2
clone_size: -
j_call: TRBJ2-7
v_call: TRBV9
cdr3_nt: TGTGCCAGCAGCGTAGGAGGGACTAGCTTCGTCGAGCAGTACTTC
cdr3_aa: CASSVGGTSFVEQYF

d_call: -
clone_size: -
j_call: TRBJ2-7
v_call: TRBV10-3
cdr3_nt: TGTGCCATCAGTGAAGGTAGTGGGGGGGCGAATGAGCAGTACTTC
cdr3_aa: CAISEGSGGANEQYF

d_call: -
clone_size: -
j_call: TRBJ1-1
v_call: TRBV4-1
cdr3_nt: TGCGCCAGCAGCCGAATATTTGGACGGGGGAACACTGAAGCTTTCTTT
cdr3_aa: CASSRIFGRGNTEAFF

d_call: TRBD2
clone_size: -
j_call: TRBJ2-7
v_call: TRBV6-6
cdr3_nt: TGTGCCAGCAGCGGACTAGCGGGAGCGGACACCTACGAGCAGTACTTC
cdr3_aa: CASSGLAGADTYEQYF

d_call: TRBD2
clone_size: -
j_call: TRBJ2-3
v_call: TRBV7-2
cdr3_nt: TGTGCCAGCAGCTTCATAGCGGGAGGGGGCACAGATACGCAGTATTTT
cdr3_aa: CASSFIAGGGTDTQYF

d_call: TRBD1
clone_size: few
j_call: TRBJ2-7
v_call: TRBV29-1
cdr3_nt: TGCAGCGCCTTACCGGGACAGGGCTCCTACGAGCAGTACTTC
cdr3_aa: CSALPGQGSYEQYF

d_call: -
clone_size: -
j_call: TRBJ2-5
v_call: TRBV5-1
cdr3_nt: TGCGCCAGCAGCTTAACGGCGGGGACACAAGAGACCCAGTACTTC
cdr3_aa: CASSLTAGTQETQYF

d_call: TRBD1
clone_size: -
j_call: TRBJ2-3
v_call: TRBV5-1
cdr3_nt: TGCGCCAGCAGCCCCCCCAGACAGGGGGACACAGATACGCAGTATTTT
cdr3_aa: CASSPPRQGDTDTQYF

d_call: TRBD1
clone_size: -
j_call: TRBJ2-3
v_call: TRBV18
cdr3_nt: TGTGCCAGCTCAAGACCGTGGAGACAGGGAAGAACAGATACGCAGTATTTT
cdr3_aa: CASSRPWRQGRTDTQYF

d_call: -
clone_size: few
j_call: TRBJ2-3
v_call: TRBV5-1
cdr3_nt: TGCGCCAGCAGCTTACGGGACCACACCACCTCTAGCACAGATACGCAGTATTTT
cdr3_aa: CASSLRDHTTSSTDTQYF

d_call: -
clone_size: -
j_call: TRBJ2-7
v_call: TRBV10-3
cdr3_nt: TGTGCCATCAGTGGAGGCAACTCCTACGAGCAGTACTTC
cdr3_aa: CAISGGNSYEQYF

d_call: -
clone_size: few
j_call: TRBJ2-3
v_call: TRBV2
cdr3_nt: TGTGCCAGCATAATGGGGTACGGGGTGAGCACAGATACGCAGTATTTT
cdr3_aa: CASIMGYGVSTDTQYF

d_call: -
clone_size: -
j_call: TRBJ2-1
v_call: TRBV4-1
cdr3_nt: TGCGCCAGCAGCCATCGGGTGTGGAGTTCCTCCTACAATGAGCAGTTCTTC
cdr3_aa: CASSHRVWSSSYNEQFF

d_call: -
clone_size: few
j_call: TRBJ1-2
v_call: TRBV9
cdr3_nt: TGTGCCAGCAGCGTCAATAGTGGGTATACCTATGGCTACACCTTC
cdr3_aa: CASSVNSGYTYGYTF

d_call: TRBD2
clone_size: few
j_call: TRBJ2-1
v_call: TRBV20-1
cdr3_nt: TGCAGTGCTAGTCCTAGCGGGAGGGCCGTCTACAATGAGCAGTTCTTC
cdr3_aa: CSASPSGRAVYNEQFF

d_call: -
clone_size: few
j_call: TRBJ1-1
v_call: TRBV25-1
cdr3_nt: TGTGCCAGCAGTGAAAAACTATGGGGCACTGAAGCTTTCTTT
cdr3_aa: CASSEKLWGTEAFF

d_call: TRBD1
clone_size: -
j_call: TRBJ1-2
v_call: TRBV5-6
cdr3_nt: TGTGCCAGCAGAGCAGGGGGCTGGGACTATGGCTACACCTTC
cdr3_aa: CASRAGGWDYGYTF

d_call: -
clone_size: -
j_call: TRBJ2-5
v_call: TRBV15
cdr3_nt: TGTGCCACCAGCAGAGTGGCAGGCACTGGGGAGACCCAGTACTTC
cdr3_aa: CATSRVAGTGETQYF

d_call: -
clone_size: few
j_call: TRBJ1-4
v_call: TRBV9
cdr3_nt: TGTGCCAGCAGGCCTACAGTGAAACTGTTTTTT
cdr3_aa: CASRPTVKLFF

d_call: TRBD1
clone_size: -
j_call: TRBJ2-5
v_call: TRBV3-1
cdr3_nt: TGTGCCAGCAACTACGGGACAGGGTTGGAGACCCAGTACTTC
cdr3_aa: CASNYGTGLETQYF

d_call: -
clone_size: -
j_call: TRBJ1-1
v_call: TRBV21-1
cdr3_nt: TGTGCCAGCAGCAAAGAGGGCAGCCCTGACACTGAAGCTTTCTTT
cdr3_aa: CASSKEGSPDTEAFF

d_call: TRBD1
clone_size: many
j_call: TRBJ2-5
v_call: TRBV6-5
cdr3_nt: TGTGCCAGCAGATTCGACAGGGGCACAGGAGAGACCCAGTACTTC
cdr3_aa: CASRFDRGTGETQYF

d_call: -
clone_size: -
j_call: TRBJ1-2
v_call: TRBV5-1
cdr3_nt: TGCGCCAGCAGCCGGACTCGAACGAGGGATGGCTACACCTTC
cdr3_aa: CASSRTRTRDGYTF

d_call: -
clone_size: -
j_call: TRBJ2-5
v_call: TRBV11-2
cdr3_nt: TGTGCCAGCACCCTCTTTTGGGGGACCCAAGAGACCCAGTACTTC
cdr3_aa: CASTLFWGTQETQYF

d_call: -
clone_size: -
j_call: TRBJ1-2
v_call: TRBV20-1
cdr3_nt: TGCAGTGCTAGAGATCAAGGGGGTGACTATGGCTACACCTTC
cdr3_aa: CSARDQGGDYGYTF